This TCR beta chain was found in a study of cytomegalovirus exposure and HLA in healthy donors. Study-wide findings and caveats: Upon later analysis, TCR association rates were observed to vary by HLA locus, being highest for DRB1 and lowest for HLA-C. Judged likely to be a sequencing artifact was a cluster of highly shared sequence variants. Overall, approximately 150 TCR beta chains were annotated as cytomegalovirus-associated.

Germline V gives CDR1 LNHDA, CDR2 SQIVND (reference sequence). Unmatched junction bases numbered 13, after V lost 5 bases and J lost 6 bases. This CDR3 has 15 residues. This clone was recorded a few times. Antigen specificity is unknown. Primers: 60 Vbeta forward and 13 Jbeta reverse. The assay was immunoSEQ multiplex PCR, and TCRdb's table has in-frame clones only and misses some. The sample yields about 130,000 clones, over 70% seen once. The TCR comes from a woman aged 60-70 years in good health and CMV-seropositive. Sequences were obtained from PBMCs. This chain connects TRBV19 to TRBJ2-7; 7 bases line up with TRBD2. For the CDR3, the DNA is TGTGCCAGTAGTTTGGGCTCGGGGGGACGATCCGAGCAGTACTTC. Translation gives CASSLGSGGRSEQYF. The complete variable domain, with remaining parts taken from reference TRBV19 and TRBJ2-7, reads DGGITQSPKYLFRKEGQNVTLSCEQNLNHDAMYWYRQDPGQGLRLIYYSQIVNDFQKGDIAEGYSVSREKKESFPLTVTSAQKNPTAFYLCASSLGSGGRSEQYFGPGTRLTVT.